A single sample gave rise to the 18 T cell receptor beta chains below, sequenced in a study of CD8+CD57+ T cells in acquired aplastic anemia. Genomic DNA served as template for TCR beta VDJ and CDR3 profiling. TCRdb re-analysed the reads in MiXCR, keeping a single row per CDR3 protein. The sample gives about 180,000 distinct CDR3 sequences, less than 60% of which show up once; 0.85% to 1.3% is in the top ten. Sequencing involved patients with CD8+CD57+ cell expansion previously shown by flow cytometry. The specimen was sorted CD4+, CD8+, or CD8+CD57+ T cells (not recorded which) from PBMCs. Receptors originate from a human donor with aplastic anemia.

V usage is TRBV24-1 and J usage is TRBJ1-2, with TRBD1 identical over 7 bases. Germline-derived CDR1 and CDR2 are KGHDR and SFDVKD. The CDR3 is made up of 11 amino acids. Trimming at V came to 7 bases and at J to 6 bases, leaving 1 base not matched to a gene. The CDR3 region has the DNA TGTGCCACCAGCCAGGGGGATGGCTACACCTTC. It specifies CATSQGDGYTF.

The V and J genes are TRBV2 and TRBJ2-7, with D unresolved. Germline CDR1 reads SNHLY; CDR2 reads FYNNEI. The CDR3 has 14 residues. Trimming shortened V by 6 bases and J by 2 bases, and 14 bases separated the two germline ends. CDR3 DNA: TGTGCCAGCAGACGCGATAGTTCAACCTACGAGCAGTACTTC. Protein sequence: CASRRDSSTYEQYF.

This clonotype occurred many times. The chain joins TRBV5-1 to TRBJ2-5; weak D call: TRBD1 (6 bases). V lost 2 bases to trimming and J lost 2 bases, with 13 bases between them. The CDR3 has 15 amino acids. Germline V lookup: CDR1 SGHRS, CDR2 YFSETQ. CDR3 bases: TGCGCCAGCAGCTTAGGGGCAGGGGTGCAAGAGACCCAGTACTTC. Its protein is CASSLGAGVQETQYF. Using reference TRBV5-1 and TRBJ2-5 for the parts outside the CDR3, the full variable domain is KAGVTQTPRYLIKTRGQQVTLSCSPISGHRSVSWYQQTPGQGLQFLFEYFSETQRNKGNFPGRFSGRQFSNSRSEMNVSTLELGDSALYLCASSLGAGVQETQYFGPGTRLLVL.

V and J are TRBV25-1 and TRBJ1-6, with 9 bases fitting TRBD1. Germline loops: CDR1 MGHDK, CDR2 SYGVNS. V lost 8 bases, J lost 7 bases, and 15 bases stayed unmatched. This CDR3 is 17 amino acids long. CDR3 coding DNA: TGTGCCAGCGGCGACAGCACTTCGGGACAGGGCAATTCACCCCTCCACTTT. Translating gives CASGDSTSGQGNSPLHF.

The DNA of the CDR3 is TGTGCCAGCAGTTTATTGGCAGGGAGAGACACAAATACGCAGCATTTT. This encodes CASSLLAGRDTNTQHF. This sequence joins TRBV12-3 or TRBV12-4 and TRBJ2-3, with D possibly being TRBD1 (5 bases). The J call may be incorrect, as the DNA end agrees better with TRBJ1-5. There are 16 residues in the CDR3.

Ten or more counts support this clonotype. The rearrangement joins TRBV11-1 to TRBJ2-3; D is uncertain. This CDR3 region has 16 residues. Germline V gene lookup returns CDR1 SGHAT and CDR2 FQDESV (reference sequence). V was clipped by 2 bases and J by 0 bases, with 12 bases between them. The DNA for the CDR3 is TGTGCCAGCAGCTTACAGCCGGGTTCTAGCACAGATACGCAGTATTTT. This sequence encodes CASSLQPGSSTDTQYF.

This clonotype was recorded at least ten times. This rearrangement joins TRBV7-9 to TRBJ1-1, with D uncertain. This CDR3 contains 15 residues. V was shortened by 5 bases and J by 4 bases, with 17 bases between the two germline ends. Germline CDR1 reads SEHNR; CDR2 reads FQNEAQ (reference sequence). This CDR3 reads CASSPPLGQATEAFF. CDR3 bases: TGTGCCAGCAGCCCCCCCCTCGGTCAGGCCACTGAAGCTTTCTTT.

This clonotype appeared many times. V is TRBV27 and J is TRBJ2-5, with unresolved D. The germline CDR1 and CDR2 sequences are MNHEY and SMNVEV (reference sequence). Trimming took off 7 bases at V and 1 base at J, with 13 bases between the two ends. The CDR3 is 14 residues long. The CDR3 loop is CASTSVVGQETQYF. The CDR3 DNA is TGTGCCAGCACCAGTGTGGTCGGCCAAGAGACCCAGTACTTC.

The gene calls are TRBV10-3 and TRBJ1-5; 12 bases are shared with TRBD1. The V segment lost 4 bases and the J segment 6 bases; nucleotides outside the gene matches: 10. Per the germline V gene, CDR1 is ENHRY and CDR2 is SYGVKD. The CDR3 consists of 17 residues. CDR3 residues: CAISGGGTGGVFQPQHF. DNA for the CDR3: TGTGCCATCAGTGGAGGGGGGACAGGGGGCGTATTTCAGCCCCAGCATTTT.

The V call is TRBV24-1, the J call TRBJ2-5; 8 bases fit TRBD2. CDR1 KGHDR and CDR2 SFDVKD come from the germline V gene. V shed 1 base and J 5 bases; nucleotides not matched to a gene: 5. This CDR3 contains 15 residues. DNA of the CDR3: TGTGCCACCAGTGATTTCGCGGGGGGTTCGGAGACCCAGTACTTC. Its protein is CATSDFAGGSETQYF.

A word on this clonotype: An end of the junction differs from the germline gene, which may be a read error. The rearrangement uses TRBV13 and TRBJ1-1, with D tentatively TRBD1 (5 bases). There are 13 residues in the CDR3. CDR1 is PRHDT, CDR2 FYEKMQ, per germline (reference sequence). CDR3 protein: CASSIGVNTVAFF. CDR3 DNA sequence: TGTGCCAGCAGCATAGGGGTGAACACTGTAGCTTTCTTT.

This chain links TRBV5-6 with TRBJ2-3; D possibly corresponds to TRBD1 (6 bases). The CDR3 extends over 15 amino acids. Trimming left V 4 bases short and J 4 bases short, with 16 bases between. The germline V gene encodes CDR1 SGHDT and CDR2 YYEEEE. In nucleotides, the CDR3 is TGTGCCAGCAGCGCGCTGACCAGGGGTTCAGATACGCAGTATTTT. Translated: CASSALTRGSDTQYF.

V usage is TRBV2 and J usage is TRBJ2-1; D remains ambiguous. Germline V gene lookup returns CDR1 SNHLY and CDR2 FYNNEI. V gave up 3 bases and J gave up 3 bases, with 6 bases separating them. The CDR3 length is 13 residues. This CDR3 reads CASSETDYNEQFF. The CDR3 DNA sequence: TGTGCCAGCAGTGAGACGGACTACAATGAGCAGTTCTTC. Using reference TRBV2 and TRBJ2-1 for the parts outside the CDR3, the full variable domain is EPEVTQTPSHQVTQMGQEVILRCVPISNHLYFYWYRQILGQKVEFLVSFYNNEISEKSEIFDDQFSVERPDGSNFTLKIRSTKLEDSAMYFCASSETDYNEQFFGPGTRLTVL.

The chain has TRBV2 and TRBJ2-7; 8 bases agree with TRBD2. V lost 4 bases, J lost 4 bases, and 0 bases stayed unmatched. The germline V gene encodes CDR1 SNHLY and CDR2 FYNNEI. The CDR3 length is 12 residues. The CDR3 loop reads CASSGLAYEQYF. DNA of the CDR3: TGTGCCAGCAGTGGACTAGCGTACGAGCAGTACTTC.

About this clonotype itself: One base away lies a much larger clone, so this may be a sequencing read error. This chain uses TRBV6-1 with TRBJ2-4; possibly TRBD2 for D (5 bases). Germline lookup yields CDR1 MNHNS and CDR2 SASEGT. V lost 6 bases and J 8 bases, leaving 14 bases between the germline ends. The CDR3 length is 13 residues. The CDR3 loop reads CASSAARRDIQYF. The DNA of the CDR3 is TGTGCCAGCAGCGCCGCAAGGCGGGACATTCAGTACTTC.

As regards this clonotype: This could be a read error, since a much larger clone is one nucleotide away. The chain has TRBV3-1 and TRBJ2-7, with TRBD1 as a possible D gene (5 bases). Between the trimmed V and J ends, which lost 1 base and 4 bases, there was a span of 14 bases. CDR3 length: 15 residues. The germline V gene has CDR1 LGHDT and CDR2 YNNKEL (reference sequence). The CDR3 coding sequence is TGTGCCAGCAGCCAAGCCCCTGGTAGGGGATACGAGCAGTACTTC. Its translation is CASSQAPGRGYEQYF.

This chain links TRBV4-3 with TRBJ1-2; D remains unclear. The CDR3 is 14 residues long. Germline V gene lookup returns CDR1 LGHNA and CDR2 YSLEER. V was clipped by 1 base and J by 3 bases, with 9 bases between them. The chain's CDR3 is CASSQVSSDYGYTF. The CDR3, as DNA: TGCGCCAGCAGCCAAGTTTCATCGGACTATGGCTACACCTTC.

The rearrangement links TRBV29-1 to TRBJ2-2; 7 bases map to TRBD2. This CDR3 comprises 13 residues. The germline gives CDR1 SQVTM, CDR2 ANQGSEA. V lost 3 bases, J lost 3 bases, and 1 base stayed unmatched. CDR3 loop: CSVDSGYTGELFF. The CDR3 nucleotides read TGCAGCGTTGATAGCGGGTACACCGGGGAGCTGTTTTTT.